Sequencing of this TCR beta chain was carried out in a study of T cell repertoires in cytomegalovirus infection. Many counts were recorded for this clonotype. In TCRdb, the reads were re-called with MiXCR into one record per CDR3 protein. The table records some 150,000 distinct CDR3 sequences, about 6.1% of them present only once. In germline, CDR1 is SEHNR, CDR2 FQNEAQ (reference sequence). With V trimmed by 7 bases and J by 8 bases, 12 bases remained unmatched. CDR3 length: 16 residues. The receptor was isolated from a human donor in good health (CMV status not recorded). Some clones in this sample may be carry-over from other donors' samples. The rearrangement links TRBV7-9 to TRBJ1-4; 11 bases are shared with TRBD1. Material for sequencing was PBMCs. CDR3 nucleotide sequence: TGTGCCAGCAACTTTACGGGAGGACAGGGGGCAGAAAAACTGTTTTTT. Protein: CASNFTGGQGAEKLFF.